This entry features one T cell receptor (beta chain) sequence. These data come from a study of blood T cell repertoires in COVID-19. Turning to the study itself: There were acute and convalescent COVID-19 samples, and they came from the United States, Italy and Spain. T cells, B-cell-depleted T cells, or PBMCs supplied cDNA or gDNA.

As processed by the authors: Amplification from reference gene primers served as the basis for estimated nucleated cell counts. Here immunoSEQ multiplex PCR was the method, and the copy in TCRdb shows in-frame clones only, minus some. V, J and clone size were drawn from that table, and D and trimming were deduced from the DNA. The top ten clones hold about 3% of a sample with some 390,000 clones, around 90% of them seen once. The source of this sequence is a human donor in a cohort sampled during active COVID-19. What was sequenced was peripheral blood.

The CDR3 reads CASSPGTGGLNYGYTF. CDR3 nucleotide sequence: TGTGCCAGCAGCCCGGGGACAGGGGGCCTCAACTATGGCTACACCTTC. The J gene is TRBJ1-2, the V gene TRBV9; 12 bases fit TRBD1. The CDR3 covers 16 residues. The V gene end was trimmed by 4 bases and the J gene end by 2 bases; junction bases not matched to a gene: 6. Looked up from germline, CDR1 is SGDLS and CDR2 is YYNGEE.